This entry features one T cell receptor beta chain sequence. The sample belongs to a study of blood T cell repertoires in COVID-19. Study overall: The United States, Italy and Spain provided the acute and convalescent COVID-19 samples. PBMCs, B-cell-depleted T cells, or T cells were the source of the cDNA or gDNA that made up the material.

In the study's own analysis: Amplification from reference gene primers served as the basis for estimated nucleated cell counts. Clones were read by immunoSEQ multiplex PCR, and TCRdb kept only the in-frame ones, dropping some. For V, J and clone size, that table is used; D and trimming come from the DNA. The sample lists 75,000 to 95,000 clones, roughly 80% occurring once. Sequencing was done on a sample of peripheral blood. The origin of this receptor is a man aged 55 to 69 with acute or convalescent COVID-19.

CDR3 protein: CASSPTTQYQETQYF. The CDR3 region has the DNA TGTGCCAGCTCACCTACGACACAGTACCAAGAGACCCAGTACTTC. The chain uses TRBV18 and TRBJ2-5; no clear D. V was trimmed by 3 bases and J by 0 bases, leaving 11 bases between them. Germline V gives CDR1 KGHSH, CDR2 LQKENI. The CDR3 is 15 amino acids.